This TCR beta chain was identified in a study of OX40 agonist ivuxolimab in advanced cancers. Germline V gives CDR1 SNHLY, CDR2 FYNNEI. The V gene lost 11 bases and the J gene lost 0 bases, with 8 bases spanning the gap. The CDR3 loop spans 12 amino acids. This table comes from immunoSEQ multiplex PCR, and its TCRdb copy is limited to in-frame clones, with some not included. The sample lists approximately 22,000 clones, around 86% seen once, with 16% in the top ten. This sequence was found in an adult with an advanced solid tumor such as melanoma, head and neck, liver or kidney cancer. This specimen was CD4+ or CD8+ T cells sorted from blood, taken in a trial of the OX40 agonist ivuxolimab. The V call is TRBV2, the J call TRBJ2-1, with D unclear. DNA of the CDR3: TGTGCCGGGTCGAACTCCTACAATGAGCAGTTCTTC. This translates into CAGSNSYNEQFF.